This TCR beta chain was obtained from a study of long-term antiretroviral therapy in people with HIV. The run of the v3.0 immunoSEQ assay was at survey level. The assay was immunoSEQ multiplex PCR, and TCRdb's table has in-frame clones only and misses some. The table lists roughly 35,000 clones, over 75% of them singletons. The source is a man aged 18 to 30 with HIV. Source: unsorted PBMCs, taken approximately 3.3 years after starting antiretroviral therapy.

CDR3 bases: TGCGCCAGCAGCTTAACCTTTATAACCGAGACCCAGTACTTC. The encoded protein is CASSLTFITETQYF. The V gene is TRBV5-1, the J gene TRBJ2-5; no firm D call. The V end was cut by 2 bases, the J end by 5 bases, with 13 bases between. There are 14 residues in the CDR3. The germline V gene has CDR1 SGHRS and CDR2 YFSETQ.